Reported below is one T cell receptor beta chain. Its antigen is unknown. Base-call qualities are not available, and no considerably larger clone is one nucleotide away. This record comes from a study of CD8+ T cells in alopecia areata (dated by TCRdb to the late 2010s). Looking at the study overall: Treated patients were enrolled in an open-label pilot trial of oral tofacitinib at 5 to 10 mg twice daily for moderate-to-severe alopecia areata. Patients received tofacitinib for 6 to 18 months and were then followed off drug for 6 months to check for delayed response and recurrence. The study used high-throughput TCRbeta sequencing to examine T cell clonal expansion in alopecia areata, in both the C3H/HeJ mouse model and human patients. On the human side, TCRbeta sequencing was run on scalp tissue and on sorted CD4+ and CD8+ peripheral blood T cells from healthy controls and from alopecia areata patients with either patchy or totalis/universalis disease. Patients on tofacitinib were biopsied at baseline and after 4 and 24 weeks of treatment, and several of the patients also had a later scalp biopsy. Scalp clonality was compared across normal scalp (n=4), patchy alopecia areata scalp (n=8), and alopecia totalis/universalis scalp (n=8). The RNA source kit depended on sample type: the PAXgene miRNA kit for fixed scalp, the miRNeasy kit for PBMCs, and the RNeasy kit for mouse skin. TCRbeta CDR3 regions were amplified by immunoSEQ multiplex PCR with 35 Vbeta forward and 13 Jbeta reverse primers.

Receptor libraries were prepared by the immunoSEQ multiplex PCR assay. RNA was extracted from all samples and reverse transcribed into cDNA, which served as template for TCR sequencing. SuperScript III was used for first-strand cDNA synthesis, primed with a 2:1 mix of oligo-dT and random hexamers. A synthetic immune receptor repertoire was used to gauge amplification bias, and whatever bias remained was removed computationally. The authors' analysis ran thus. Raw reads were preprocessed to remove errors, and CDR3 was defined according to IMGT conventions as the region from the conserved cysteine to phenylalanine. Clonality was computed by normalizing Shannon entropy by log2 of the number of productive unique TCRs and subtracting the result from 1. Whether scalp clones were CD4 or CD8 was inferred by matching scalp TCRbeta sequences against CD4 and CD8 repertoires sorted from blood. TCRdb limited this immuneACCESS table to in-frame rearrangements with V and J called. A share of clones is missing; checked studies link under half to unresolved V genes, and the rest is unexplained. V, J and clone size derive from that table, while D and trimming were established from the DNA sequence. The sample yields 130,000 to 150,000 clones; over 45% were counted once. About 6.8% of the sample is taken by the ten largest.

From alopecia areata patients, peripheral blood was collected along with lesional scalp punch biopsies. After PBMCs were isolated by density centrifugation and stained for CD3, CD4 and CD8, a FACSAria was used to sort CD4+ and CD8+ T cells. Study-level results and caveats: Shared TCR sequences between patients were less evident than in mice, which may be partly attributable to HLA diversity in the patient population. Lesional scalp, especially in alopecia totalis/universalis, showed higher clonality and more expanded CD8+ clones than normal scalp, suggesting antigenic drive. Unlike mouse skin, which is dominated by gammadelta T cells, normal human skin has resident alphabeta T cells that are also sequenced, and this complicates analysis of the scalp TCR repertoire.

V is trimmed back by 1 base and J by 1 base, and the junction contains 2 bases that no gene match accounts for. Including the terminal cysteine and phenylalanine, the CDR3 comprises 15 residues. Just CDR3 DNA is preserved here, 45 bases in frame from base 1. Per the germline V gene, SGHTA is the CDR1 and FQGNSA is the CDR2. The chain employs TRBV7-2 and TRBJ1-1, and 8 junctional nucleotides match TRBD1. The clonotype comes from a human donor with alopecia areata. Source material: CD4+ T cells sorted from blood. The nucleotide sequence is TGTGCCAGCAGCTTAGGGGACAGGAGGAACACTGAAGCTTTCTTT. Translated, this gives CASSLGDRRNTEAFF.